Below, 5 T cell receptor beta chains from the same sample are listed, as sequenced in a study of blood T cell repertoires in COVID-19. TCRdb's table, derived via immunoSEQ multiplex PCR, lists solely in-frame clones and lacks some. The sample consists of about 90,000 clones, around three quarters of them appearing once. The sample taken for sequencing was peripheral blood. These receptor sequences come from a woman aged 70-85 years with acute or convalescent COVID-19.

This sequence joins TRBV4-2 and TRBJ2-1; D might be TRBD1 (5 bases). This CDR3 comprises 16 residues. The germline V gene has CDR1 LGHNA and CDR2 YNFKEQ. The V and J ends lost 4 bases and 8 bases respectively, with 21 bases between them. For the CDR3, the DNA is TGTGCCAGCAGCCCCGCCCCCCCCCAGGGTTTCGATGAGCAGTTCTTC. Encoded protein: CASSPAPPQGFDEQFF.

This clone has a single count. The genes are TRBV15 and TRBJ2-5; maybe TRBD1 (6 bases). Per germline, CDR1 LNHNV and CDR2 YYDKDF (reference sequence). The germline V and J ends were trimmed by 1 base and 5 bases, with 11 bases remaining between them. This CDR3 region has 14 residues. The CDR3 loop reads CATSRGTAGETQYF. CDR3 sequence (DNA): TGTGCCACCAGCAGAGGGACAGCCGGGGAGACCCAGTACTTC.

This clone was counted only a few times. The rearrangement joins TRBV19 to TRBJ1-5, with 9 nucleotides matching TRBD1. Germline CDR1 reads LNHDA; CDR2 reads SQIVND (reference sequence). After removal of 4 bases from V and 7 bases from J, the junction contained 8 bases not matched to a gene. The CDR3 is made up of 15 amino acids. For the CDR3, the DNA is TGTGCCAGTAGTAGAACAGGGGGCGCAGGACAGCCCCAGCATTTT. It yields the protein CASSRTGGAGQPQHF. Filled out from reference TRBV19 and TRBJ1-5, the complete variable domain reads DGGITQSPKYLFRKEGQNVTLSCEQNLNHDAMYWYRQDPGQGLRLIYYSQIVNDFQKGDIAEGYSVSREKKESFPLTVTSAQKNPTAFYLCASSRTGGAGQPQHFGDGTRLSIL.

V is TRBV5-1 and J is TRBJ2-3; TRBD2 matches at 9 bases. V lost 0 bases and J lost 4; bases outside the gene matches: 6. This CDR3 comprises 16 residues. Germline assignment: CDR1 SGHRS and CDR2 YFSETQ. The CDR3 loop is CASSLAGSGSADTQYF. The CDR3 DNA reads TGCGCCAGCAGCTTGGCTGGTAGCGGGAGCGCAGATACGCAGTATTTT.

CDR3 sequence: CASSPGLAGGEDTQYF. CDR3 coding DNA: TGCGCCAGCAGCCCGGGACTAGCGGGAGGGGAAGATACGCAGTATTTT. The chain is built from TRBV5-1 and TRBJ2-3, with 16 bases lining up with TRBD2. CDR1 and CDR2 from the germline V gene are SGHRS and YFSETQ. The CDR3 covers 16 residues. V shed 4 bases, J shed 5 bases, and the junction held 4 bases outside the gene matches.